Here is one T cell receptor (beta chain) with its context. Its antigen is currently not known. There are no base qualities to consult, and no much larger clone falls within one base. This sample's time point label indicates: patch test 1, 2 weeks after DPC sensitization. This specimen's treatment or condition label, interpreted: therapeutic diphenylcyclopropenone sensitization with weekly scalp DPC. At each patch-test visit, blood was drawn before the patch test was applied. Patients were eligible if aged 18 to 70, diagnosed with alopecia and judged suitable for DPC therapy, and pregnant patients were excluded. Total RNA was isolated from unfractionated whole blood collected in Tempus Blood RNA tubes. These data come from a study of human T cells and chemical hapten exposure (dated by TCRdb to about 2021). In terms of the full investigation: For sensitization, 2% DPC in acetone was applied to a roughly 2 cm by roughly 2 cm area of upper inner arm skin. Patients additionally received weekly therapeutic DPC doses to the scalp throughout the roughly 23-week study period. Patch testing was done on the upper back using Finn chambers containing 0.01% DPC, and results were scored after 6 days according to International Contact Dermatitis Research Group standards. The patient cohort, mostly female, included alopecia areata with under or over 50% scalp involvement, alopecia totalis and alopecia universalis. The libraries were sequenced as a pool, and the TCR yield per sample differed mostly because of small variations in library volumes within the pool. This study followed changes in the peripheral blood TCR repertoire in vivo during primary and secondary sensitization of alopecia patients to the hapten diphenylcyclopropenone (DPC). Patient blood was sampled pre-sensitization (week 0) and at 2, 6 and about 24 weeks after DPC sensitization. Blood for TCR sequencing was provided by twenty-nine alopecia patients at one to four time points (pre-sensitization, 2, 6 and 24 weeks). The full study reports these points: The number of TCRs above 1 in 1000 frequency did not change with DPC sensitization; there was no evidence of global repertoire structure alterations. Significantly more large CDR3 similarity clusters were formed by expanded TCRs than by pre-sensitization or healthy control sets, consistent with antigen-driven responses. Repeated subsampling changed both the strength of the expansion versus patch-test correlation and the threshold at which the correlation became significant. The number of PT1 expanded TCRs positively correlated with patch test score, significant at thresholds 8, 16 and 32 but not 4. Alopecia, a presumed autoimmune disease, was present in all patients, so the immune response of the patients might differ from that of healthy individuals.

The library was produced with RACE. The sequencer was a NextSeq 500. During library preparation, unique molecular identifiers were attached to individual cDNA molecules so that TCRs could be counted in a quantitative, reproducible way. Each blood RNA sample was used to sequence both TCR alpha and TCR beta chains. Per the source publication's procedure: A median of roughly 100,000 TCRs per sample was observed, with a range of about 23,224 to 690,600. V, J and CDR3 annotation of the TCR reads was performed with the Decombinator software suite. To make PS versus PT1 abundance plots, every sample was subsampled to the same number of TCRs (28,000). Expanded TCRs were defined as absent before sensitization and observed at least eight times at the 2-week time point. The public reads were run again by TCRdb, first through fastp at Q25 and then through MiXCR, and only productive beta chains were kept. Duplicate CDR3 protein sequences are folded into a single record with the most common DNA and genes. The V and J calls reflect TCRdb's pipeline rather than the authors' work. This sample lists about 120,000 distinct CDR3 sequences; roughly an eighth were detected once. The ten largest account for around 0.84% of the sample.

This sequence was found in a young man with alopecia areata. Some clones in this sample may be carry-over from other donors' samples. The sample here was whole blood, taken in connection with sensitization to the hapten diphenylcyclopropenone (DPC).

This receptor has the CDR3 CSVSDVGNQPQHF. DNA sequence: TGCAGCGTGTCAGATGTGGGCAATCAGCCCCAGCATTTT. The sequence is built from TRBV29-1 and TRBJ1-5, with the D segment identity uncertain. Inclusive of the bounding cysteine and phenylalanine, the CDR3 is 13 residues long. Only the CDR3 region is kept as DNA, spanning 39 bases read in frame from base 1. V loses 6 bases of germline sequence and J loses 2 bases, and the interval between the two ends is 11 bases. The germline V gene specifies SQVTM as CDR1 and ANQGSEA as CDR2.